These 30 T cell receptor beta chains originate from one sample sequenced in a study of OX40 agonist ivuxolimab in advanced cancers. Here immunoSEQ multiplex PCR was the method, and the copy in TCRdb shows in-frame clones only, minus some. The repertoire has tens of thousands of clones, 91% of them found once; the top ten carry more than 5.5%. The sequencing here drew on CD4+ or CD8+ T cells sorted from blood, taken in a trial of the OX40 agonist ivuxolimab. The origin of the receptors is an adult with an advanced solid tumor such as melanoma, head and neck, liver or kidney cancer.

This rearrangement joins TRBV9 to TRBJ1-1; tentatively, D is TRBD1 (6 bases). Trimming shortened V by 0 bases and J by 1 base, and 10 bases separated the two germline ends. This CDR3 has 15 amino acids. In germline, CDR1 is SGDLS, CDR2 YYNGEE. CDR3 nucleotides: TGTGCCAGCAGCGTAGCGACAGGCCCGAACACTGAAGCTTTCTTT. Translation: CASSVATGPNTEAFF.

The genes are TRBV6-1 and TRBJ2-5, with D perhaps given as TRBD1 or TRBD2 (5 bases each). The CDR3 is 15 residues long. The ends were cut back, 4 bases at V and 1 base at J, with 13 bases in the middle. Per germline, CDR1 MNHNS and CDR2 SASEGT. The CDR3 sequence: CASSGQKGPQETQYF. The CDR3 DNA reads as TGTGCCAGCAGTGGACAAAAGGGACCCCAAGAGACCCAGTACTTC.

The CDR3 loop is CASSGPTGAEQYF. The CDR3 DNA reads TGTGCCAGCAGTGGTCCGACCGGGGCCGAGCAGTACTTC. V usage is TRBV6-5 and J usage is TRBJ2-7; TRBD1 or TRBD2 may be the D gene (5 bases each). The CDR3 consists of 13 residues. Deletions cut 5 bases from V and 6 bases from J, with 14 bases between. Germline assignment: CDR1 MNHEY and CDR2 SVGAGI.

The chain is built from TRBV29-1 and TRBJ2-7; perhaps TRBD1 as D (6 bases). Per the germline V gene, CDR1 is SQVTM and CDR2 is ANQGSEA. The CDR3 covers 13 residues. Between the trimmed V and J ends, which lost 6 bases and 5 bases, there was a span of 17 bases. CDR3 coding DNA: TGCAGCGTCGAGAAATTGCAGGGGAACGAGCAGTACTTC. Translation: CSVEKLQGNEQYF.

The chain uses TRBV4-2 and TRBJ2-2, with D maybe TRBD1 (6 bases). Trimming left V 8 bases short and J 4 bases short, with 14 bases between. There are 14 residues in the CDR3. Germline-derived CDR1 and CDR2 are LGHNA and YNFKEQ. The CDR3 is CASALTTGTGELFF. CDR3 DNA sequence: TGTGCCAGCGCATTGACGACAGGCACCGGGGAGCTGTTTTTT.

The chain combines TRBV1 with TRBJ2-1; the DNA was not compared with TRBD2, the D call given in the table. TRBV1 is a pseudogene locus. There are 17 residues in the CDR3. The CDR3 spells CTSSQTLGVAGGDEQFF. CDR3 nucleotide sequence: TGCACCAGCAGCCAAACCCTCGGGGTAGCGGGAGGCGATGAGCAGTTCTTC.

The V call is TRBV5-1, the J call TRBJ1-5; TRBD1 matches at 11 bases. The CDR3 has 14 amino acids. J lost 5 bases, V lost 4 bases, and 2 bases had no gene match. Germline V lookup: CDR1 SGHRS, CDR2 YFSETQ. CDR3 residues: CASSVGQGDQPQHF. The CDR3 nucleotides are TGCGCCAGCAGCGTGGGACAGGGGGATCAGCCCCAGCATTTT.

The chain combines TRBV7-8 with TRBJ2-7; 11 bases map to TRBD1. V lost 4 bases and J lost 4; bases outside the gene matches: 6. The CDR3 totals 15 residues. Germline values: CDR1 SGHVS, CDR2 FQNEAQ. The CDR3 loop is CASSYSRDRGYEQYF. Here the CDR3 DNA reads TGTGCCAGCAGCTACTCCCGGGACAGGGGGTACGAGCAGTACTTC.

The V call is TRBV19, the J call TRBJ1-2; D is possibly TRBD1 (5 bases). CDR3 size: 16 residues. Per germline, CDR1 LNHDA and CDR2 SQIVND (reference sequence). Trimming removed 3 bases at V and 3 bases at J, with 17 bases between. The CDR3 protein is CASSIINQGGYYGYTF. CDR3 coding DNA: TGTGCCAGTAGTATTATCAATCAGGGAGGATACTATGGCTACACCTTC.

This chain links TRBV14 with TRBJ1-2; D is perhaps TRBD1 (5 bases). The CDR3 covers 13 residues. The V gene's germline CDR1 is SGHDN and CDR2 FVKESK. V lost 1 base, J lost 6 bases, and 9 bases lay in between. The CDR3 here is CASSQAGWHGYTF. The DNA of the CDR3 is TGTGCCAGCAGCCAAGCAGGGTGGCATGGCTACACCTTC. Combining the CDR3 with reference TRBV14 and TRBJ1-2 gives the whole variable domain EAGVTQFPSHSVIEKGQTVTLRCDPISGHDNLYWYRRVMGKEIKFLLHFVKESKQDESGMPNNRFLAERTGGTYSTLKVQPAELEDSGVYFCASSQAGWHGYTFGSGTRLTVV.

In the case of this clone: This CDR3 is also generated by other DNA sequences in the sample. J is TRBJ1-4 and V is TRBV18; possible D gene TRBD1, 5 bases. Trimming removed 3 bases at V and 5 bases at J, with 13 bases between. The CDR3 extends over 15 amino acids. From germline, CDR1 is KGHSH and CDR2 LQKENI. The CDR3 bases are TGTGCCAGCTCACCGCCGGGACGGCCAAATGAAAAACTGTTTTTT. This codes for CASSPPGRPNEKLFF. Based on the CDR3 plus reference TRBV18 and TRBJ1-4, the full variable domain is NAGVMQNPRHLVRRRGQEARLRCSPMKGHSHVYWYRQLPEEGLKFMVYLQKENIIDESGMPKERFSAEFPKEGPSILRIQQVVRGDSAAYFCASSPPGRPNEKLFFGSGTQLSVL.

The rearrangement uses TRBV4-1 and TRBJ2-1, with a weak D call TRBD1 (6 bases). The CDR3 length is 15 residues. Germline V gene lookup returns CDR1 MGHRA and CDR2 YSYEKL. The ends were cut back, 0 bases at V and 6 bases at J, with 12 bases in the middle. CDR3 coding DNA: TGCGCCAGCAGCCAAGAACAGGGCCGGAGCAATGAGCAGTTCTTC. Its translation is CASSQEQGRSNEQFF.

The chain carries TRBV25-1 and TRBJ2-3; no clear D. Germline assignment: CDR1 MGHDK and CDR2 SYGVNS. V was clipped by 3 bases and J by 6 bases, with 13 bases between them. This CDR3 is built from 14 residues. CDR3 sequence reads: CASSDGGPKDTQYF. In DNA, the CDR3 is TGTGCCAGCAGTGATGGTGGCCCCAAGGATACGCAGTATTTT.

The chain recombines TRBV7-3 with TRBJ1-5, with D hard to call. V was pared by 0 bases and J by 0 bases, with 15 bases between. This CDR3 has 18 residues. Germline CDR1 is SGHTA and CDR2 is FQGTGA. The CDR3 DNA sequence: TGTGCCAGCAGCTTAACTCAAAGGCGGGTTTATAGCAATCAGCCCCAGCATTTT. This translates into CASSLTQRRVYSNQPQHF.

The chain carries TRBV28 and TRBJ2-5; TRBD1 matches 10 bases. V shed 3 bases, J shed 4 bases, and the junction held 2 bases outside the gene matches. The CDR3 loop spans 14 amino acids. Germline V CDR1 and CDR2: MDHEN, SYDVKM. Here the CDR3 reads CASSLTGGGETQYF. DNA for the CDR3: TGTGCCAGCAGTTTGACAGGGGGCGGAGAGACCCAGTACTTC.

The chain uses TRBV5-6 and TRBJ1-2, with TRBD1 matching over 8 bases. V was pared by 4 bases and J by 13 bases, with 12 bases of the junction left unmatched. Germline CDR1 is SGHDT and CDR2 is YYEEEE. CDR3 length: 13 residues. CDR3 amino acids: CASSLPRQGKGTF. CDR3 DNA: TGTGCCAGCAGCCTTCCCAGACAGGGGAAGGGCACCTTC.

The chain uses TRBV2 and TRBJ2-7; TRBD2 aligns across 7 bases. The J segment lost 6 bases and the V segment lost 1 base, leaving 9 bases of the junction unmatched. Germline CDR1 reads SNHLY; CDR2 reads FYNNEI. The CDR3 sequence is 15 residues long. CDR3 protein: CASSEVGGRGFEQYF. In DNA form, the CDR3 reads TGTGCCAGCAGTGAAGTAGGCGGGAGAGGTTTCGAGCAGTACTTC. The variable domain in full, completed from reference TRBV2 and TRBJ2-7, reads EPEVTQTPSHQVTQMGQEVILRCVPISNHLYFYWYRQILGQKVEFLVSFYNNEISEKSEIFDDQFSVERPDGSNFTLKIRSTKLEDSAMYFCASSEVGGRGFEQYFGPGTRLTVT.

Concerning this clone itself: One end of the junction varies from germline; a read error may be responsible. V usage is TRBV7-7 and J usage is TRBJ2-7; 7 bases match TRBD1. The CDR3 is 15 amino acids. Germline CDR1 is SSHAT and CDR2 is FNYEAQ (reference sequence). The chain's CDR3 is CASRPWGTAFYEQYF. In DNA form, the CDR3 reads TGTGCTAGCAGACCTTGGGGGACAGCTTTCTACGAGCAGTACTTC.

The rearrangement links TRBV30 to TRBJ2-3; D is uncertain. Trimming pared 3 bases from V and 4 bases from J, leaving 17 bases between. Germline assignment: CDR1 GTSNPN and CDR2 SVGIG (reference sequence). CDR3 length: 15 residues. The chain's CDR3 is CAWRNGQLVADTQYF. The CDR3 coding sequence is TGTGCCTGGAGGAACGGTCAACTCGTGGCAGATACGCAGTATTTT.

CDR3 DNA sequence: TGTGCCAGTTCCGGGACGGCAGTCCAAGAGACCCAGTACTTC. Protein product: CASSGTAVQETQYF. The gene calls are TRBV19 and TRBJ2-5, with D perhaps assigned TRBD1 or TRBD2 (5 bases each). V was pared by 8 bases and J by 1 base, with 14 bases between. CDR1 is LNHDA, CDR2 SQIVND, per germline (reference sequence). CDR3 size: 14 residues.

This clone came up once. The chain carries TRBV6-1 and TRBJ1-3, with a weak D call TRBD1 (6 bases). This CDR3 comprises 13 residues. Trimming shortened V by 8 bases and J by 1 base, and 9 bases separated the two germline ends. CDR1 and CDR2 (germline): MNHNS, SASEGT. The CDR3 nucleotides are TGTGCCAGCGACCAGGGGTCTGGAAACACCATATATTTT. Amino acids: CASDQGSGNTIYF.

The CDR3: CASSLRDRARGEAFF. The DNA of the CDR3 is TGTGCCAGCAGCCTCCGGGACAGGGCCAGGGGGGAAGCTTTCTTT. The chain uses TRBV14 and TRBJ1-1; 9 nucleotides match TRBD1. CDR3 length equals 15 residues. CDR1 SGHDN and CDR2 FVKESK come from the germline V gene. V was pared by 4 bases and J by 8 bases, with 11 bases of the junction left unmatched.

The rearrangement uses TRBV25-1 and TRBJ1-5, with 9 bases identical to TRBD1. This CDR3 is built from 13 residues. CDR1 MGHDK and CDR2 SYGVNS come from the germline V gene. Unmatched junction bases numbered 6, after V lost 8 bases and J lost 7 bases. The CDR3 region has the DNA TGTGCCAGCGGCGGACAGGGGAACCAGCCCCAGCATTTT. Its protein product is CASGGQGNQPQHF.

The rearrangement joins TRBV27 to TRBJ2-7; weak D call: TRBD1 (6 bases). The CDR3 spans 13 residues. The germline gives CDR1 MNHEY, CDR2 SMNVEV (reference sequence). The V and J ends lost 4 bases and 2 bases respectively, with 9 bases between them. The DNA of the CDR3 is TGTGCCAGCAGTTCAGGACAGCCCTACGAGCAGTACTTC. Translating it yields CASSSGQPYEQYF.

This clone has only one observation. The CDR3 sequence is CASSPDGTGGRETQYF. CDR3 nucleotides: TGCGCCAGCAGCCCCGATGGGACAGGGGGTCGAGAGACCCAGTACTTC. The V and J genes are TRBV5-1 and TRBJ2-5; 11 bases are shared with TRBD1. Unmatched junction bases numbered 9, after V lost 4 bases and J lost 4 bases. This CDR3 has 16 residues. The germline gives CDR1 SGHRS, CDR2 YFSETQ.

The chain links TRBV11-2 to TRBJ2-1; 13 positions agree with TRBD2. Unmatched junction bases numbered 8, after V lost 3 bases and J lost 9 bases. Germline values: CDR1 SGHAT, CDR2 FQNNGV. The CDR3 spans 16 residues. Written as DNA, the CDR3 is TGTGCCAGCAGCTTCCGCACTAGCGGGAGGGCCGGTGAGCAGTTCTTC. Protein sequence: CASSFRTSGRAGEQFF.

The gene calls are TRBV18 and TRBJ2-5, with D tentatively TRBD1 (5 bases). Germline V gene lookup returns CDR1 KGHSH and CDR2 LQKENI. This CDR3 spans 15 amino acids. Between the trimmed V and J ends, which lost 4 bases and 2 bases, there was a span of 14 bases. The CDR3: CASSQTAPGQETQYF. CDR3 DNA: TGTGCCAGCTCACAGACTGCGCCAGGGCAAGAGACCCAGTACTTC.

This clone was observed a single time. The chain combines TRBV28 with TRBJ2-7, with no clear D. CDR1 and CDR2 (germline): MDHEN, SYDVKM. V lost 10 bases and J lost 2, with 15 bases in between. The CDR3 is made up of 13 amino acids. CDR3 protein: CAIRNTDTYEQYF. The CDR3 nucleotides are TGTGCCATTCGGAATACTGATACCTACGAGCAGTACTTC.

The V and J genes are TRBV18 and TRBJ2-3; 10 positions match TRBD2. Germline V gives CDR1 KGHSH, CDR2 LQKENI. Trimming removed 6 bases from V and 2 bases from J; junction bases left unmatched: 5. The CDR3 is 15 amino acids. This chain's CDR3 is CASSRLAGDTDTQYF. The CDR3 DNA reads TGTGCCAGCTCGCGTCTAGCGGGGGACACAGATACGCAGTATTTT. Full variable domain (outside the CDR3, taken from reference TRBV18 and TRBJ2-3): NAGVMQNPRHLVRRRGQEARLRCSPMKGHSHVYWYRQLPEEGLKFMVYLQKENIIDESGMPKERFSAEFPKEGPSILRIQQVVRGDSAAYFCASSRLAGDTDTQYFGPGTRLTVL.

The chain carries TRBV27 and TRBJ2-3, with a tentative D call TRBD2 (6 bases). Germline V gene lookup returns CDR1 MNHEY and CDR2 SMNVEV (reference sequence). CDR3 length: 14 residues. V lost 6 bases to trimming and J lost 8 bases, with 18 bases between them. The CDR3 DNA reads TGTGCCAGCAGGCTGGAGGAGGGTAGGGGTACGCAGTATTTT. This translates into CASRLEEGRGTQYF.